The clone carrying this TCR beta chain was seen ten or more times. The antigen remains unidentified. The data originate from a study of identical twins. CDR3 length: 13 residues. V lost 3 bases to trimming and J lost 2 bases, with 7 bases between them. Notes on the study in general: Excess sharing between twins was weaker in beta out-of-frame sequences. The analysis was cross-sectional rather than longitudinal within donors.

Donors were all healthy Caucasians. A universal primer site was incorporated via template switching, and the cDNA contained unique molecular identifiers. TCRdb processed the 5' RACE reads anew with MiXCR; each CDR3 protein has one entry. The table shows fewer than 350,000 distinct CDR3 sequences, with about 8% occurring only once. These same records also appear under a second study, on yellow fever vaccine responses in identical twins.

The source material was memory (CD45RO+) T cells sorted from blood. The receptor's source is a young woman in good health. The J gene is TRBJ1-1, the V gene TRBV12-3 or TRBV12-4, with D unresolved. Here the CDR3 DNA reads TGTGCCAGCAGTTTGGTGTTTAACACTGAAGCTTTCTTT. As protein: CASSLVFNTEAFF.